This entry describes one TCR beta chain. What it binds is not known. These data originate in a study of PD-1 blockade in mismatch repair-deficient tumors. Study-wide background: Patients had some twelve mismatch repair-deficient cancer types, all previously treated and progressing. Study outcomes and limitations: Rapid post-treatment expansion, then contraction, generally preceding radiologic response, marked tumor-resident clones.

The V gene's germline CDR1 is MNHEY and CDR2 SMNVEV (reference sequence). The CDR3 loop spans 13 amino acids. V was cut by 2 bases and J by 8 bases, with 10 bases left in between. Libraries were prepared by immunoSEQ multiplex PCR; TCRdb keeps only in-frame clonotypes and omits some of them. This repertoire shows about 100,000 clones, 70% to 85% found once; its top ten account for approximately 6.7%. This specimen was peripheral blood, taken approximately 36 weeks after starting pembrolizumab. This chain connects TRBV27 to TRBJ2-1; D ambiguous. The receptor was isolated from an adult with mismatch repair-deficient cancer. The CDR3: CASSLSKGYEQFF. The CDR3 nucleotides are TGTGCCAGCAGTTTAAGCAAGGGCTATGAGCAGTTCTTC.